The 15 T cell receptor beta chains presented below share a single source sample, sequenced in a study of T-cell memory formation after mild COVID-19. TCRdb re-called the 5' RACE reads with MiXCR, one entry per CDR3 protein. Here the sample spans over 300,000 distinct CDR3 sequences, 20% to 25% being singletons. Source material: PBMCs or a T cell subset sorted from them (not recorded which). Receptors originate from a man younger than 35 who had mild COVID-19 (a few samples of this study predate the infection). Cell type and time point are not known.

This clonotype was seen a handful of times. This chain joins TRBV5-5 and TRBJ2-3; D unresolved. CDR3 length: 13 amino acids. Germline loops: CDR1 SGHKS, CDR2 YYEKEE (reference sequence). Between the trimmed V and J ends, which lost 0 bases and 5 bases, there was a span of 7 bases. This chain's CDR3 is CASSLEFEDTQYF. The DNA of the CDR3 is TGTGCCAGCAGCTTGGAGTTTGAAGATACGCAGTATTTT.

The sample holds a few counts of this clonotype. The gene calls are TRBV10-3 and TRBJ1-6, with D uncertain. The germline V gene encodes CDR1 ENHRY and CDR2 SYGVKD. The V end was cut by 7 bases, the J end by 5 bases, with 12 bases between. This CDR3 is built from 14 residues. Here the CDR3 reads CAITRGGDNSPLHF. DNA for the CDR3: TGTGCCATCACCCGAGGTGGAGATAATTCACCCCTCCACTTT.

The genes are TRBV29-1 and TRBJ1-2, with 8 positions matching TRBD1. CDR1 and CDR2 from the germline V gene are SQVTM and ANQGSEA. CDR3 length: 13 amino acids. Unmatched junction bases numbered 8, after V lost 4 bases and J lost 7 bases. This chain's CDR3 is CSVASGTGLGYTF. Here the CDR3 DNA reads TGCAGCGTTGCTAGCGGGACAGGTCTTGGCTACACCTTC.

The chain employs TRBV7-2 and TRBJ2-7; D call uncertain. CDR3 length: 15 residues. The germline V and J ends were trimmed by 5 bases and 4 bases, with 18 bases remaining between them. The germline gives CDR1 SGHTA, CDR2 FQGNSA. The CDR3 sequence is CASSPRPQLVYEQYF. The CDR3 DNA is TGTGCCAGCAGCCCCCGACCCCAGCTGGTATACGAGCAGTACTTC.

This clonotype was detected only a few times. The chain is built from TRBV20-1 and TRBJ2-3, with 10 bases identical to TRBD2. Germline trimming cut 4 bases from V and 4 bases from J; bases unmatched to any gene: 8. The CDR3 has 15 residues. Germline-derived CDR1 and CDR2 are DFQATT and SNEGSKA (reference sequence). The CDR3 loop reads CSATTSGGAADTQYF. Written as DNA, the CDR3 is TGCAGTGCTACTACCAGCGGGGGGGCCGCAGATACGCAGTATTTT.

The chain has TRBV11-2 and TRBJ2-1, with D perhaps TRBD2 (6 bases). The CDR3 runs to 16 residues. Germline V gene sequence: CDR1 SGHAT, CDR2 FQNNGV. The V end lost 5 bases, the J end lost 0 bases, and 14 bases lay between the germline ends. CDR3 DNA sequence: TGTGCCAGCAGCGTGATAGCGGTGGGCTCCTACAATGAGCAGTTCTTC. This encodes CASSVIAVGSYNEQFF.

The chain links TRBV18 to TRBJ1-1; D remains ambiguous. V was cut by 3 bases and J by 10 bases, with 9 bases left in between. This CDR3 region has 11 residues. The germline V gene encodes CDR1 KGHSH and CDR2 LQKENI. CDR3 bases: TGTGCCAGCTCACCGGGAGGTAGAGCTTTCTTT. Translated, it gives CASSPGGRAFF.

This clonotype was counted ten times or more. The CDR3 nucleotides are TGTGCCAGCAGTGATCACAGGGCCTCGAACACTGAAGCTTTCTTT. Translated, it gives CASSDHRASNTEAFF. V gene TRBV6-5 combines with J gene TRBJ1-1; perhaps TRBD1 as D (6 bases). CDR1 MNHEY and CDR2 SVGAGI come from the germline V gene. The CDR3 has 15 amino acids. Between the trimmed V and J ends, which lost 5 bases and 1 base, there was a span of 14 bases.

This clonotype was counted a few times. At one of its ends the junction is not consistent with the germline gene, which may arise from a read error. This chain uses TRBV7-7 with TRBJ2-3; D is perhaps TRBD2 (7 bases). Per germline, CDR1 SSHAT and CDR2 FNYEAQ (reference sequence). The CDR3 extends over 16 amino acids. CDR3 sequence: CASSQGGGPGTDTQYF. The CDR3 DNA reads TGTGCTAGCAGCCAGGGCGGGGGCCCCGGCACAGATACGCAGTATTTT.

The rearrangement joins TRBV6-5 to TRBJ1-1; 10 bases match TRBD1. The CDR3 consists of 14 residues. Germline lookup yields CDR1 MNHEY and CDR2 SVGAGI. J lost 4 bases, V lost 7 bases, and 6 bases had no gene match. This CDR3 is CASTLGQGGTEAFF. DNA for the CDR3: TGTGCCAGCACACTCGGACAGGGGGGCACTGAAGCTTTCTTT.

A single count supports this clonotype. The V gene is TRBV27, the J gene TRBJ1-6, with 9 bases lining up with TRBD1. V lost 10 bases, J lost 7 bases, and 8 bases stayed unmatched. Germline CDR1 reads MNHEY; CDR2 reads SMNVEV (reference sequence). The CDR3 loop spans 14 amino acids. CDR3 in DNA: TGTGCCACACACAGGGGGCTCCGGAATTCACCCCTCCACTTT. Residues: CATHRGLRNSPLHF.

The CDR3 sequence: CASSLTSTGELFF. The CDR3 DNA follows: TGCGCCAGCAGCCTAACTTCCACCGGGGAGCTGTTTTTT. The gene calls are TRBV4-3 and TRBJ2-2; D is ambiguous. The CDR3 sequence is 13 residues long. Germline V gene lookup returns CDR1 LGHNA and CDR2 YSLEER. V was trimmed by 4 bases and J by 4 bases, leaving 7 bases between them.

This clonotype came up a few times. V and J are TRBV2 and TRBJ2-1; 7 positions match TRBD1. Germline assignment: CDR1 SNHLY and CDR2 FYNNEI. CDR3 length equals 15 residues. The trim removed 5 bases at V and 8 bases at J, leaving 12 bases unmatched. The CDR3 loop is CASSTTGAARDEQFF. DNA of the CDR3: TGTGCCAGCAGTACTACAGGGGCGGCTAGAGATGAGCAGTTCTTC.

This clonotype occurred a few times. The V and J genes are TRBV5-5 and TRBJ1-1; a possible D gene is TRBD1 (6 bases). The CDR3 sequence is 16 residues long. Germline V CDR1 and CDR2: SGHKS, YYEKEE (reference sequence). V dropped 4 bases and J dropped 0 bases, with 16 bases sitting between them. CDR3 amino acids: CASSLNQGRMNTEAFF. CDR3 nucleotide sequence: TGTGCCAGCAGCCTCAACCAGGGGAGGATGAACACTGAAGCTTTCTTT.

The chain employs TRBV6-5 and TRBJ1-5; the D gene is possibly TRBD1 (5 bases). In germline, CDR1 is MNHEY, CDR2 SVGAGI. V shed 7 bases and J shed 6 bases, with 16 bases lying between them. The CDR3 spans 14 residues. Here the CDR3 DNA reads TGTGCCAGCATCCCCTCGGGACTGGGTCAGCCCCAGCATTTT. Amino acid sequence: CASIPSGLGQPQHF.